This T cell receptor (beta chain) was recovered during a study of blood T cell repertoires in COVID-19. The J segment lost 10 bases and the V segment lost 0 bases, leaving 11 bases of the junction unmatched. Germline V gene sequence: CDR1 KGHSH, CDR2 LQKENI. The CDR3 loop spans 16 amino acids. Only in-frame clones appear in the TCRdb table, and some are missing; sequencing was by immunoSEQ multiplex PCR. The sample holds 210,000 or so clones, roughly nine tenths seen once. This chain connects TRBV18 to TRBJ2-1, with TRBD2 matching over 8 bases. Sequencing input: peripheral blood. The receptor was derived from a middle-aged man with acute or convalescent COVID-19. CDR3 coding DNA: TGTGCCAGCTCACCACCTAGCATCCGGGGCGGGGGGGAGCAGTTCTTC. Protein sequence: CASSPPSIRGGGEQFF. The variable domain in full, with the rest retrieved from reference TRBV18 and TRBJ2-1, is NAGVMQNPRHLVRRRGQEARLRCSPMKGHSHVYWYRQLPEEGLKFMVYLQKENIIDESGMPKERFSAEFPKEGPSILRIQQVVRGDSAAYFCASSPPSIRGGGEQFFGPGTRLTVL.